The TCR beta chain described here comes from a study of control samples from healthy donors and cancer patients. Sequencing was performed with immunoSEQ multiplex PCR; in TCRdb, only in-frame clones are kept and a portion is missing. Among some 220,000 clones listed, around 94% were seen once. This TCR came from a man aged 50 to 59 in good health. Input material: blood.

CDR3: CASSLERNTEAFF. The CDR3 coding sequence is TGTGCCAGCAGCCTAGAGCGGAACACTGAAGCTTTCTTT. This chain joins TRBV3-1 (or the pseudogene TRBV3-2) and TRBJ1-1, with D unresolved. The CDR3 length is 13 residues. The V gene's germline CDR1 is LGHDT and CDR2 YNNKEL (reference sequence). The ends were cut back, 4 bases at V and 1 base at J, with 7 bases in the middle.